This is a list of T cell receptor beta chains from one sample in a study of technical replicates of blood from a few donors. Produced via immunoSEQ multiplex PCR; TCRdb's table is partial and in-frame only. Of about 80,000 clones in the sample, 94% were seen once. The sequenced material came from T cells isolated from PBMCs. These receptors all stem from a human donor in good health. Both conserved end residues are part of each CDR3. Each record gives: CDR3 length, clone size, D gene, J gene, V gene, CDR3 protein, CDR3 DNA. D genes are given only for firm matches. Not all rows give a size; the values are once, few, many and, for expanded clones, a class.

>16|NA|TRBD2|TRBJ2-7|TRBV4-2
CASSQVLSRLAAEQYF
TGTGCCAGCAGCCAAGTTCTGTCTCGGCTAGCGGCCGAGCAGTACTTC
>14|NA|TRBD2|TRBJ2-1|TRBV27
CASREGLAVDEQFF
TGTGCCAGCAGGGAGGGACTAGCTGTGGATGAGCAGTTCTTC
>17|NA|TRBD1|TRBJ2-1|TRBV28
CASSLVVGTGTLNEQFF
TGTGCCAGCAGTTTAGTGGTAGGGACAGGTACCCTCAATGAGCAGTTCTTC
>17|NA|TRBD2|TRBJ2-7|TRBV9
CASSASADRPSGYEQYF
TGTGCCAGCAGCGCCTCCGCGGACAGACCTAGCGGGTACGAGCAGTACTTC
>12|NA|NA|TRBJ2-7|TRBV2
CASSELTYEQYF
TGTGCCAGCAGTGAGTTAACCTACGAGCAGTACTTC
>14|NA|TRBD1|TRBJ1-4|TRBV25-1
CASSPHGQGGKLFF
TGTGCCAGCAGTCCTCATGGACAGGGAGGGAAACTGTTTTTT
>14|NA|NA|TRBJ2-1|TRBV29-1
CSVEEGSSYNEQFF
TGCAGCGTTGAAGAAGGGAGCTCCTACAATGAGCAGTTCTTC
>13|NA|TRBD2|TRBJ2-5|TRBV30
CAWSVTREKTQYF
TGTGCCTGGAGTGTTACGCGGGAGAAGACCCAGTACTTC
>14|NA|TRBD1|TRBJ2-7|TRBV6-6
CASSYRGQIYEQYF
TGTGCCAGCAGTTATCGGGGACAGATTTACGAGCAGTACTTC
>15|NA|TRBD1|TRBJ2-7|TRBV9
CASSVVPTGAYEQYF
TGTGCCAGCAGCGTAGTCCCTACAGGGGCGTACGAGCAGTACTTC
>15|NA|TRBD2|TRBJ2-7|TRBV7-9
CASSLSSGSSEEQYF
TGTGCCAGCAGCTTATCGAGCGGGAGTTCAGAAGAGCAGTACTTC
>14|NA|TRBD1|TRBJ2-7|TRBV19
CASSTRQGAYEQYF
TGTGCCAGTAGTACCCGACAGGGAGCCTACGAGCAGTACTTC
>10|NA|NA|TRBJ1-2|TRBV29-1
CSVQDYGYTF
TGCAGCGTTCAGGACTATGGCTACACCTTC
>13|NA|NA|TRBJ1-5|TRBV28
CASSLNGNQPQHF
TGTGCCAGCAGTTTAAACGGGAATCAGCCCCAGCATTTT
>15|NA|NA|TRBJ1-4|TRBV4-1
CASSHRQPTNEKLFF
TGCGCCAGCAGCCATCGACAGCCAACTAATGAAAAACTGTTTTTT
>16|NA|NA|TRBJ1-1|TRBV2
CASRPIRVAMNTEAFF
TGTGCCAGCAGGCCCATCAGGGTTGCCATGAACACTGAAGCTTTCTTT
>13|NA|NA|TRBJ1-2|TRBV5-4
CASSLTSTGVYTF
TGTGCCAGCAGCTTGACCTCTACAGGAGTCTACACCTTC
>15|NA|TRBD2|TRBJ2-1|TRBV6-4
CASSPEGGRVGEQFF
TGTGCCAGCAGTCCCGAGGGCGGGAGAGTGGGTGAGCAGTTCTTC
>15|NA|TRBD2|TRBJ2-5|TRBV7-2
CASSHSGRARETQYF
TGTGCCAGCAGCCATAGCGGGAGGGCCCGGGAGACCCAGTACTTC
>15|NA|NA|TRBJ1-5|TRBV5-1
CASSLVGAMGQPQHF
TGCGCCAGCAGCTTAGTGGGGGCGATGGGCCAGCCCCAGCATTTT
>15|NA|TRBD1|TRBJ1-1|TRBV28
CASSPMADRGTEAFF
TGTGCCAGCAGTCCGATGGCGGACAGGGGCACTGAAGCTTTCTTT
>12|NA|NA|TRBJ2-5|TRBV5-8
CASSLQGETQYF
TGTGCCAGCAGCTTGCAGGGAGAGACCCAGTACTTC
>18|NA|NA|TRBJ2-1|TRBV12-5
CASGLPKSLADAYNEQFF
TGTGCTAGTGGTTTGCCCAAAAGCTTAGCGGACGCCTACAATGAGCAGTTCTTC
>15|NA|TRBD2|TRBJ2-3|TRBV5-1
CASSSGSGSTDTQYF
TGCGCCAGCAGCTCTGGTAGCGGGAGCACAGATACGCAGTATTTT
>13|NA|NA|TRBJ2-7|TRBV28
CASVDRRTYEQYF
TGTGCCAGCGTTGACAGGAGGACCTACGAGCAGTACTTC
>19|few|TRBD1|TRBJ2-7|TRBV2
CASSDSLEGVGTGFGEQYF
TGTGCCAGCAGTGATTCTCTGGAAGGCGTCGGGACAGGTTTTGGCGAGCAGTACTTC
>15|NA|NA|TRBJ2-5|TRBV25-1
CASARAGNGQETQYF
TGTGCCAGCGCTCGGGCAGGGAATGGTCAAGAGACCCAGTACTTC
>14|NA|NA|TRBJ1-1|TRBV7-8
CASSPFRKNTEAFF
TGTGCCAGCAGCCCCTTTAGAAAGAACACTGAAGCTTTCTTT
>13|NA|TRBD1|TRBJ1-1|TRBV29-1
CSVEQGGGTEAFF
TGCAGCGTTGAACAGGGGGGAGGCACTGAAGCTTTCTTT
>14|NA|NA|TRBJ2-7|TRBV7-2
CASSLEGSSYEQYF
TGTGCCAGCAGCTTAGAAGGGAGCTCCTACGAGCAGTACTTC
>15|NA|TRBD1|TRBJ2-7|TRBV4-1
CASSQGVRDSYEQYF
TGCGCCAGCAGCCAAGGAGTCAGGGACAGCTACGAGCAGTACTTC
>12|NA|NA|TRBJ1-1|TRBV11-2
CASLDYDTEAFF
TGTGCCAGCCTTGACTATGACACTGAAGCTTTCTTT
>13|NA|NA|TRBJ1-2|TRBV5-6
CASSFEVMAGYTF
TGTGCCAGCAGCTTTGAGGTAATGGCTGGCTACACCTTC
>11|NA|NA|TRBJ1-1|TRBV5-6
CASSSTGEAFF
TGTGCCAGCAGCTCGACGGGGGAAGCTTTCTTT
>11|NA|NA|TRBJ1-1|TRBV30
CAWNYRTEAFF
TGTGCCTGGAATTACAGGACTGAAGCTTTCTTT
>15|NA|TRBD2|TRBJ2-7|TRBV4-1
CASSPGTSGHYEQYF
TGCGCCAGCAGCCCTGGGACTAGCGGGCACTACGAGCAGTACTTC
>16|once|TRBD2|TRBJ2-1|TRBV15
CATSRRVLAGYNEQFF
TGTGCCACCAGCAGAAGGGTACTAGCGGGCTACAATGAGCAGTTCTTC
>15|NA|NA|TRBJ2-2|TRBV5-1
CASSSKTDNTGELFF
TGCGCCAGCAGTTCCAAGACAGATAACACCGGGGAGCTGTTTTTT